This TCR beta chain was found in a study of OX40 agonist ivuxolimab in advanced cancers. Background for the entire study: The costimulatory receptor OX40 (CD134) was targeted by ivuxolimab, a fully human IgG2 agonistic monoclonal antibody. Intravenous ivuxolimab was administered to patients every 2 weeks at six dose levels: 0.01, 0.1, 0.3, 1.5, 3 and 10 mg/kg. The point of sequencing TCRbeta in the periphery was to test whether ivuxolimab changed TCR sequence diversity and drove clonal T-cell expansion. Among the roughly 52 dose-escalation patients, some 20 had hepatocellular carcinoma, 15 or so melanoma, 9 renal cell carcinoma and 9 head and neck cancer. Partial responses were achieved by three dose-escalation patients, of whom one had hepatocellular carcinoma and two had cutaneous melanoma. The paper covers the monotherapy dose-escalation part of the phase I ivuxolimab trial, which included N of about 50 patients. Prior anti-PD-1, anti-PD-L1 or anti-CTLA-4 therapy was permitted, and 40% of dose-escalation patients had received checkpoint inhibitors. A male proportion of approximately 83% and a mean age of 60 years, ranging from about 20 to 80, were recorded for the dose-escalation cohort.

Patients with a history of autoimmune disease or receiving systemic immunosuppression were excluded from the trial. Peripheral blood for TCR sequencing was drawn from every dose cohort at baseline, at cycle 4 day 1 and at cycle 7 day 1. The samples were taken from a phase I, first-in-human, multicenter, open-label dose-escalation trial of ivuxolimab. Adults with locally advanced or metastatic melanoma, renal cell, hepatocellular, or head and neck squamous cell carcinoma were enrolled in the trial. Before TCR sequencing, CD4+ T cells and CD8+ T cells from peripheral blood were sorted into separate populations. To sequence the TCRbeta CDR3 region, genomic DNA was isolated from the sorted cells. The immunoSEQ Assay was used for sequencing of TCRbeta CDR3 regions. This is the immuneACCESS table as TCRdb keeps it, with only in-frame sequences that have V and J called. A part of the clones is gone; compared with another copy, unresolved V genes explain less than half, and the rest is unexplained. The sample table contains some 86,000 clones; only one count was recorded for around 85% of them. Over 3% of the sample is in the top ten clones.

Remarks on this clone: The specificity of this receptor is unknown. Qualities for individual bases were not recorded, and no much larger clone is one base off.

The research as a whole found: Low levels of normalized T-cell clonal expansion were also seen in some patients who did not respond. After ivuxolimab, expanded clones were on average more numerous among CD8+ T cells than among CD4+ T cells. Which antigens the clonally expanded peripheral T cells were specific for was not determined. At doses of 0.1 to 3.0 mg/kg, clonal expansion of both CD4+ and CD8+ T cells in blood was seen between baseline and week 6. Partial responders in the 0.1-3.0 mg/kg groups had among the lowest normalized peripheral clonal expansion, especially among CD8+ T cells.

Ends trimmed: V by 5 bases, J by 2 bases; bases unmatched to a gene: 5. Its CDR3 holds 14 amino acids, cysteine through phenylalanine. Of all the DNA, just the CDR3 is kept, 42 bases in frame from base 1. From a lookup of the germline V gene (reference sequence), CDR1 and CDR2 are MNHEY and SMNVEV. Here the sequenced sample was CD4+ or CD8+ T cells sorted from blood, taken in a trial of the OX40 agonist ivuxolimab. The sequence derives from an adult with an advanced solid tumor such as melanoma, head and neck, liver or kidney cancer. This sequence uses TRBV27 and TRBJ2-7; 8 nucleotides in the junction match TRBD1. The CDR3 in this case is CASSMTGATYEQYF. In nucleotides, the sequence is TGTGCCAGCAGTATGACAGGGGCCACCTACGAGCAGTACTTC.